This record covers a single T cell receptor beta chain. This clone's antigen is unknown. Base quality data are lacking; no much larger clone is found one base away. TCRbeta CDR3 regions were amplified from genomic DNA by means of the immunoSEQ Assay, a bias-controlled multiplex PCR. Concerning the study's data processing: Within the assay, amplification of reference gene primers was used to estimate how many nucleated cells each sample contained. To quantify the absolute abundance of each unique TCRbeta CDR3 rearrangement, sequence reads were collapsed and filtered. Productive Simpson clonality was computed per sample as the square root of Simpson's diversity index over productive rearrangements. The table comes from immuneACCESS by way of TCRdb, which keeps in-frame sequences with V and J called. Part of the clones is missing from these tables; in studies checked, under half for an unresolved V gene and the rest for unknown reasons. V and J calls plus clone size are reproduced from that table; the DNA served to infer D and trimming. Across this sample there are approximately 250,000 clones, with roughly 86% seen only once. The ten largest clones take up around 1.5% of the sample.

A second Seattle source provided samples from volunteer blood donors who had recovered from COVID-19. Collaborating institutions collected whole blood in K2EDTA tubes following their own protocols. Collaborator samples were shipped for TCRbeta analysis as frozen whole blood, isolated PBMCs, or DNA extracted from either sample type. The entry originates in a study of blood T cell repertoires in COVID-19 (dated by TCRdb to 2020 to 2022). Notes on the research overall: The collaborator samples originated in the United States, Italy and Spain and spanned the acute and convalescent phases of COVID-19. The prospective study material was composed of cDNA or gDNA derived from T cells, B-cell-depleted T cells, or PBMCs. The dataset comprised deeply sampled blood TCRbeta repertoires from subjects exposed to, actively infected with, or recovered from COVID-19. The repertoires were released in a freely available public database intended as a resource for research on the immune response to SARS-CoV-2. The samples were drawn from two sources: the first 160 participants of the ongoing ImmuneRACE study, and 1,000 to 1,500 subjects contributed by 6 global collaborators. Sample metadata almost always included a de-identified subject ID, COVID-19 status, age in years and sex. Where available, HLA class I and class II types were taken from metadata supplied by the sample provider and were not determined by assay-based typing. Results and caveats for the whole study, not just this receptor: The quantity of clinical and demographic metadata differed by source and by participant and was supplied without curation.

The germline V gene (reference sequence) supplies CDR1 LNHDA and CDR2 SQIVND. The CDR3 covers 13 residues, taking in both the cysteine and the phenylalanine. The read is trimmed to its CDR3 DNA, 39 bases read in frame from base 1. The V end loses 6 bases and the J end loses 6 bases, and a stretch of 9 bases separates them. What was sequenced was peripheral blood. Recombination joined TRBV19 with TRBJ1-6; no D gene is confidently identified. The sequence was obtained from a woman in her fifties or sixties who had recovered from COVID-19. DNA sequence: TGTGCCAGTAGGGAGTTGTTTAATTCACCCCTCCACTTT. This yields the protein CASRELFNSPLHF.